A selection of T cell receptor beta chains follows, all from one sample in a study of breast tumors, draining lymph nodes, adjacent tissues. In TCRdb, the multiplex PCR reads were re-called with MiXCR into one record per CDR3 protein. The sample lists about 31,000 distinct CDR3 sequences, approximately 57% occurring once. The sample consisted of breast tumor tissue. Receptor source: a female donor with breast cancer. Some clones in this sample may be carry-over from other donors' samples. CDR3s include the opening cysteine and the closing phenylalanine or tryptophan. The order of the fields is CDR3 protein, V gene, J gene.

CAGSWTSGSSYNEQFF	TRBV2	TRBJ2-1
CASSLDRVLGNEQFF	TRBV5-1	TRBJ2-1
CATSDIEERTATDTQYF	TRBV24-1	TRBJ2-3
CASSQATGTYEQYF	TRBV4-2	TRBJ2-7
CASSLVAGLSSGNTIYF	TRBV5-1	TRBJ1-3
CASSRDRDSYEQYF	TRBV11-2	TRBJ2-7
CASSLSGASYEQYF	TRBV5-4	TRBJ2-7
CSARGQGLADTQYF	TRBV20-1	TRBJ2-3
CASSFMGQADGYTF	TRBV5-6	TRBJ1-2
CSATTGIGNTIYF	TRBV20-1	TRBJ1-3
CASSLGTAYNEQSF	TRBV14	TRBJ2-1
CGLTSGGSSYNEQFF	TRBV30	TRBJ2-1
CAWSTGNEQYF	TRBV30	TRBJ2-7
CASSRQGLETQYF	TRBV2	TRBJ2-5
CASSEDRLGEQYF	TRBV2	TRBJ2-7
CASSEQGAHGYTF	TRBV5-6	TRBJ1-2
CAISLGEGGEQFF	TRBV10-3	TRBJ2-1
CASSPPGLAQSGELFF	TRBV12-3/TRBV12-4	TRBJ2-2
CASSSLDRSYNEQFF	TRBV5-1	TRBJ2-1
CSARDTAQKQYF	TRBV20-1	TRBJ2-7
CASSKTGGDTGELFF	TRBV7-3	TRBJ2-2
CASRDRGRDTQYF	TRBV2	TRBJ2-3
CASSFGIFSYGCTF	TRBV7-2	TRBJ1-2
CASSLAPPGQGVGEQYF	TRBV7-2	TRBJ2-7
CASSVGAYQGQYF	TRBV2	TRBJ2-7
CASRTTGGNEKLFF	TRBV6-5	TRBJ1-4
CAGSHSSGGQETQCF	TRBV6-5	TRBJ2-5
CATRDSHSYEQYF	TRBV7-9	TRBJ2-7
CASIQEAGGGYEQYF	TRBV7-9	TRBJ2-7
CSARAGTGVGGYTF	TRBV20-1	TRBJ1-2
CASSSRLADYEQYF	TRBV7-2	TRBJ2-7
CASSVESSGRAYEQYF	TRBV9	TRBJ2-7
CASSPWTPGGYEQYF	TRBV7-8	TRBJ2-7
CSARDLVAGVLNEPQHF	TRBV20-1	TRBJ1-5
CASSDSLTEEKLFF	TRBV25-1	TRBJ1-4